This entry concerns a single T cell receptor beta chain. This sample is drawn from a study of blood T cell repertoires in COVID-19. Across the whole study: The samples span acute and convalescent COVID-19 from the United States, Italy and Spain. In each case, the material was cDNA or gDNA derived from T cells, B-cell-depleted T cells, or PBMCs.

Authors' data handling: Reference gene primer amplification gave nucleated cell count estimates. Sequencing was performed with immunoSEQ multiplex PCR; in TCRdb, only in-frame clones are kept and a portion is missing. V and J calls and clone size are as listed in that table; D and trimming were resolved from the DNA. In the table there are about 380,000 clones, roughly four fifths of which are singletons. The CDR3 has 15 residues. Germline CDR1 LGHDT, CDR2 YNNKEL (reference sequence). The V segment lost 2 bases and the J segment 8 bases; nucleotides outside the gene matches: 9. V usage is TRBV3-1 (or the pseudogene TRBV3-2) and J usage is TRBJ1-2, with 9 bases that match TRBD1. Sequenced sample: peripheral blood. The TCR was taken from a human donor with acute or convalescent COVID-19. The donor label of this sample is uncertain. This CDR3 reads CASSQNAGTGRGYTF. The DNA of the CDR3 is TGTGCCAGCAGCCAAAATGCCGGGACAGGGAGAGGCTACACCTTC.